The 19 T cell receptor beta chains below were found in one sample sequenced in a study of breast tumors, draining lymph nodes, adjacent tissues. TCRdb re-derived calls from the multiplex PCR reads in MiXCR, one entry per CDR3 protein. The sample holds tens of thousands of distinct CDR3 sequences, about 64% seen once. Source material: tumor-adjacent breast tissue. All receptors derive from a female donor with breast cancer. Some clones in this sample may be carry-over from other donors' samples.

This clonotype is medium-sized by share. The CDR3 region is CASSKDGESEQYF. DNA of the CDR3: TGTGCCAGCAGTAAGGACGGGGAGAGCGAGCAGTACTTC. This chain connects TRBV2 to TRBJ2-7, with D perhaps matching TRBD2 (5 bases). This CDR3 spans 13 amino acids. Trimming removed 5 bases at V and 6 bases at J, with 14 bases between. The germline gives CDR1 SNHLY, CDR2 FYNNEI.

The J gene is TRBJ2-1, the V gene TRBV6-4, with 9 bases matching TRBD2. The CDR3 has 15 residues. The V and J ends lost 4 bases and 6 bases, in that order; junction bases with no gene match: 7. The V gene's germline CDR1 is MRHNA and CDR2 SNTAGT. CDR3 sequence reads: CASSVEGLAGNEQFF. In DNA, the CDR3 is TGTGCCAGCAGTGTAGAGGGACTAGCCGGCAATGAGCAGTTCTTC.

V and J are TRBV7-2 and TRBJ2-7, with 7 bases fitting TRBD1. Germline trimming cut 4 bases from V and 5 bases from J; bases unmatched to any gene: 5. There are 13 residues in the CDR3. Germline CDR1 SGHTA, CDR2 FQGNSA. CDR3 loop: CASSSYRGNEQYF. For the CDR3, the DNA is TGTGCCAGCAGCTCATACAGGGGCAACGAGCAGTACTTC.

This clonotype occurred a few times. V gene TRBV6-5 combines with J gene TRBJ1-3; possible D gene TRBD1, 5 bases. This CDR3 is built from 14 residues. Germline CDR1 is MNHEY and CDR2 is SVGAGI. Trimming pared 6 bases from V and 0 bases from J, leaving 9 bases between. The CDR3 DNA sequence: TGTGCCAGCAGCCCAGGGAGCTCTGGAAACACCATATATTTT. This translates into CASSPGSSGNTIYF.

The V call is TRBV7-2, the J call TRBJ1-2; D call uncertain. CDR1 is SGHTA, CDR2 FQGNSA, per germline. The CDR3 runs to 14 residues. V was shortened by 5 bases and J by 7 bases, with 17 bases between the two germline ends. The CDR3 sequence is CASSPREGARGYTF. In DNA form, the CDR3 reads TGTGCCAGCAGCCCGCGGGAGGGAGCGCGTGGCTACACCTTC.

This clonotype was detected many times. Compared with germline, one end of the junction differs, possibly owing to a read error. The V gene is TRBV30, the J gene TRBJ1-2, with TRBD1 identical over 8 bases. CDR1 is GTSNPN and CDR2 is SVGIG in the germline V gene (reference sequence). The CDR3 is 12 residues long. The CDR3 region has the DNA TGTGCCCGGGACAGGCGGGGCTATGGCCACACCTTC. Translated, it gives CARDRRGYGHTF.

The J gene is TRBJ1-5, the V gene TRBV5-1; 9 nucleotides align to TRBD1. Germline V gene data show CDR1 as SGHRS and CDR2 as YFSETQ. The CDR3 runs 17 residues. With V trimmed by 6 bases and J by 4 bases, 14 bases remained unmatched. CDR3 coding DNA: TGCGCCAGCATCGATCGTGGACAGGGGAATTCGAATCAGCCCCAGCATTTT. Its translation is CASIDRGQGNSNQPQHF.

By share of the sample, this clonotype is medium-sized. This CDR3 reads CSVEGEDGYTF. CDR3 DNA: TGCAGCGTCGAGGGGGAGGACGGCTACACCTTC. The chain couples TRBV29-1 to TRBJ1-2; D might be TRBD1 (6 bases). Germline values: CDR1 SQVTM, CDR2 ANQGSEA. The CDR3 contains 11 residues. Trimming pared 6 bases from V and 8 bases from J, leaving 13 bases between.

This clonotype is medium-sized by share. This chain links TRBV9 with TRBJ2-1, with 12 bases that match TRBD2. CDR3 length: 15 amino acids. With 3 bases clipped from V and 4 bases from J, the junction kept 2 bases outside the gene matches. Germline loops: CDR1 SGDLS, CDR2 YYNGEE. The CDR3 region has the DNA TGTGCCAGCAGCGCCGGGACTAGCGGGTACAATGAGCAGTTCTTC. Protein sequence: CASSAGTSGYNEQFF.

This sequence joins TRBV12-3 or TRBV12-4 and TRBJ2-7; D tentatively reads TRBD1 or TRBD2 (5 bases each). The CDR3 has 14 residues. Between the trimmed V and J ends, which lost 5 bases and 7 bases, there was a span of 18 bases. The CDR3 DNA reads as TGTGCCAGCAGTCCCCGGGACCGGGTCGATGAGCAGTACTTC. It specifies CASSPRDRVDEQYF.

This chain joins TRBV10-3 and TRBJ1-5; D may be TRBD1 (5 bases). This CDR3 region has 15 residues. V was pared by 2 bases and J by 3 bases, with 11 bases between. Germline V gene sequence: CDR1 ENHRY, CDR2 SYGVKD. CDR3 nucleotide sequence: TGTGCCATCAGTGAGACGACGACAGACAATCAGCCCCAGCATTTT. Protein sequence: CAISETTTDNQPQHF.

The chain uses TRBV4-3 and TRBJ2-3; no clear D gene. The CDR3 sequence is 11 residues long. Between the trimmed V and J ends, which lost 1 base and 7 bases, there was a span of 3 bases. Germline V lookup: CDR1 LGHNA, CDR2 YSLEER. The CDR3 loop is CASSQGHTQYF. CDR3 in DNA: TGCGCCAGCAGCCAAGGACATACGCAGTATTTT.

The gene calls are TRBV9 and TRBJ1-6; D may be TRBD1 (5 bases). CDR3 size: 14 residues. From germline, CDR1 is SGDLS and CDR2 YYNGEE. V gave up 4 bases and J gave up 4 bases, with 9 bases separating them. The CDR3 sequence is CASSPDSYNSPLHF. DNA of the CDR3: TGTGCCAGCAGCCCCGACAGTTATAATTCACCCCTCCACTTT.

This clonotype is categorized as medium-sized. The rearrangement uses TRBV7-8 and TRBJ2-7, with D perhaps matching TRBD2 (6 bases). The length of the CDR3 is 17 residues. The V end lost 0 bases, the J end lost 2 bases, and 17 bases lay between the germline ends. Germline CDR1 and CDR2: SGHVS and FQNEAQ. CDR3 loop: CASSLARFSGRAYEQYF. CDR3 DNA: TGTGCCAGCAGCTTAGCGCGTTTCAGCGGGCGGGCCTACGAGCAGTACTTC.

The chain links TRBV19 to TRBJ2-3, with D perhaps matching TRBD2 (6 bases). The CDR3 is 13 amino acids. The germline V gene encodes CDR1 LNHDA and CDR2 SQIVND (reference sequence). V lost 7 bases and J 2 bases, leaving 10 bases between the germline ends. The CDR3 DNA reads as TGTGCCAGTAAGGAGGGGCCCACAGATACGCAGTATTTT. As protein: CASKEGPTDTQYF.

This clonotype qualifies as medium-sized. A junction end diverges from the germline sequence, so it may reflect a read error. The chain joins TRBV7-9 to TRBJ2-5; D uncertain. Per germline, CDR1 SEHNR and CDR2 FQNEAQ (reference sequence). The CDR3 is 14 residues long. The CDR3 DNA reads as TGTGCCAGCAGCGCTATTGGCAGGAACTCGCCTCAGGACTTC. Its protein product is CASSAIGRNSPQDF.

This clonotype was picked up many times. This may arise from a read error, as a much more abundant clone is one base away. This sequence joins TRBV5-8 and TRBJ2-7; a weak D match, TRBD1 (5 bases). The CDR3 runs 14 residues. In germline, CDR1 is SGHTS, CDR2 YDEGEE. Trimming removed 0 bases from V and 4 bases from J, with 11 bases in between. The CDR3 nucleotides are TGTGCCAGCAGCTTGGGCAGGGCAAGATACGAGCAGTACTTC. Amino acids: CASSLGRARYEQYF.

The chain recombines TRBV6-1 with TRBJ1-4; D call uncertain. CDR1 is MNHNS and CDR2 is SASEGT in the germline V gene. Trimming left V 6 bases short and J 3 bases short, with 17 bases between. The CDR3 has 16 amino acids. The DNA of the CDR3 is TGTGCCAGCAGCCCAATCAGAATGTTAGCTAATGAAAAACTGTTTTTT. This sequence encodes CASSPIRMLANEKLFF.

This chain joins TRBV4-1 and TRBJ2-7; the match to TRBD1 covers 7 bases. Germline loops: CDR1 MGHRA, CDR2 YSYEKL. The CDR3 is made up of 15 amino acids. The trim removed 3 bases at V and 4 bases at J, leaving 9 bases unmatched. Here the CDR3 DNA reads TGCGCCAGCAGCCACGACAGGGTGGGGGTTTACGAGCAGTACTTC. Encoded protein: CASSHDRVGVYEQYF.